This passage covers 11 T cell receptor beta chains from one sample sequenced in a study of graft-versus-host responses after intestinal transplantation. Profiled with immunoSEQ multiplex PCR; TCRdb holds only in-frame clones, not every one. Found here are about 130,000 clones, more than 80% of them singletons; the top ten hold over 0.15%. For these TCRs, the target antigens are not known. The specimen comprised unstimulated CD4+ T cells sorted from spleen or lymph node cells, sampled before intestinal transplant. Source of these receptors: a human donor who received an intestinal transplant.

The rearrangement joins TRBV2 to TRBJ2-2; no clear D gene. The V gene lost 3 bases and the J gene lost 6 bases, with 2 bases spanning the gap. CDR3 size: 11 residues. The germline V gene has CDR1 SNHLY and CDR2 FYNNEI. The CDR3 loop reads CASSEAGELFF. For the CDR3, the DNA is TGTGCCAGCAGTGAGGCCGGGGAGCTGTTTTTT. The full variable domain, with the rest looked up from reference TRBV2 and TRBJ2-2, is EPEVTQTPSHQVTQMGQEVILRCVPISNHLYFYWYRQILGQKVEFLVSFYNNEISEKSEIFDDQFSVERPDGSNFTLKIRSTKLEDSAMYFCASSEAGELFFGEGSRLTVL.

CDR3 amino acids: CASSLALVAGFNNEQFF. CDR3 sequence (DNA): TGTGCCAGCAGCTTAGCGCTCGTAGCGGGTTTCAACAATGAGCAGTTCTTC. The V gene is TRBV7-2, the J gene TRBJ2-1; 7 bases agree with TRBD2. V shed 0 bases, J shed 5 bases, and the junction held 10 bases outside the gene matches. The CDR3 extends over 17 amino acids. CDR1 is SGHTA and CDR2 is FQGNSA in the germline V gene.

The rearrangement links TRBV19 to TRBJ1-1; 8 positions match TRBD1. CDR3 length: 12 amino acids. Germline-derived CDR1 and CDR2 are LNHDA and SQIVND (reference sequence). Trimming cost V 3 bases and J 11 bases; bases outside gene matches: 5. The CDR3 reads CASSIITGGAFF. The CDR3 nucleotides are TGTGCCAGTAGTATCATAACAGGGGGTGCTTTCTTT.

The chain is built from TRBV4-1 and TRBJ2-1, with a weak D call TRBD2 (5 bases). Deletions cut 0 bases from V and 4 bases from J, with 16 bases between. This CDR3 spans 17 amino acids. Germline values: CDR1 MGHRA, CDR2 YSYEKL. In DNA, the CDR3 is TGCGCCAGCAGCCAAGATCACGAGGCTAGAGGGTACAATGAGCAGTTCTTC. Its translation: CASSQDHEARGYNEQFF.

The V gene is TRBV5-1, the J gene TRBJ2-3; TRBD1 matches 9 bases. The CDR3 length is 14 residues. The trim removed 5 bases at V and 2 bases at J, leaving 3 bases unmatched. CDR1 is SGHRS, CDR2 YFSETQ, per germline. The CDR3 DNA follows: TGCGCCAGCAGACAGGGGGCGCACACAGATACGCAGTATTTT. As protein: CASRQGAHTDTQYF.

This clone was observed once. This chain links TRBV6-5 with TRBJ1-1, with D possibly TRBD1 on 6 matching bases. CDR1 and CDR2 (germline): MNHEY, SVGAGI. The CDR3 sequence is 13 residues long. V lost 6 bases to trimming and J lost 1 base, with 9 bases between them. The CDR3 DNA follows: TGTGCCAGCAGGAGGACAGCGAACACTGAAGCTTTCTTT. Its protein is CASRRTANTEAFF.

In its sample, this clone was seen once. The chain combines TRBV2 with TRBJ2-3; D gene uncertain. V was cut by 4 bases and J by 1 base, with 6 bases left in between. CDR3 length equals 13 residues. Per the germline V gene, CDR1 is SNHLY and CDR2 is FYNNEI. CDR3: CASSVVGTDTQYF. Here the CDR3 DNA reads TGTGCCAGCAGTGTAGTGGGCACAGATACGCAGTATTTT.

This clone was seen only a few times. The chain has TRBV7-9 and TRBJ1-3; no definite D call. This CDR3 contains 16 residues. CDR1 is SEHNR, CDR2 FQNEAQ, per germline (reference sequence). Trimming left V 6 bases short and J 3 bases short, with 18 bases between. CDR3 loop: CASRIGRTAIGNTIYF. As DNA, the CDR3 is TGTGCCAGCAGGATCGGGAGAACTGCTATTGGAAACACCATATATTTT.

The chain recombines TRBV2 with TRBJ1-4; D may be TRBD1 (5 bases). V shed 4 bases and J shed 7 bases, with 10 bases lying between them. This CDR3 region has 13 residues. The germline V gene has CDR1 SNHLY and CDR2 FYNNEI. CDR3 residues: CASSVQGREKLFF. The CDR3 nucleotides read TGTGCCAGCAGTGTCCAGGGTCGTGAAAAACTGTTTTTT.

V and J are TRBV19 and TRBJ2-1; D is perhaps TRBD2 (6 bases). Germline V gene lookup returns CDR1 LNHDA and CDR2 SQIVND (reference sequence). The CDR3 length is 15 residues. V was shortened by 5 bases and J by 6 bases, with 17 bases between the two germline ends. CDR3 in amino acids: CASSGRRGVTNEQFF. The CDR3 bases are TGTGCCAGTAGTGGGAGGCGGGGAGTTACCAATGAGCAGTTCTTC.

V gene TRBV5-6 combines with J gene TRBJ1-1, with no clear D. The CDR3 runs 14 residues. The V end lost 6 bases, the J end lost 4 bases, and 16 bases lay between the germline ends. Germline V gene data show CDR1 as SGHDT and CDR2 as YYEEEE. CDR3 nucleotides: TGTGCCAGCACTCGACCGGGATCGGGCACTGAAGCTTTCTTT. Protein: CASTRPGSGTEAFF.